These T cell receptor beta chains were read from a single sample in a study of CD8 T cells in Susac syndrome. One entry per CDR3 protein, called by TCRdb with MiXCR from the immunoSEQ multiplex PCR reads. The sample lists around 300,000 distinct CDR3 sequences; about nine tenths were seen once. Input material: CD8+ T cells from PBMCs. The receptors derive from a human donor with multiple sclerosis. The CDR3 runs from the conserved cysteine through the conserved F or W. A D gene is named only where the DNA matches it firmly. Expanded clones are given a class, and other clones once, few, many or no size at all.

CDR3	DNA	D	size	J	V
CASHTYTDTQYF	TGTGCCTCCCATACATACACAGATACGCAGTATTTT	-	-	TRBJ2-3	TRBV30
CASSLMAGSAF	TGTGCCAGCAGCTTAATGGCAGGGTCCGCCTTC	-	-	TRBJ1-2	TRBV13
CASSNGTNQPQHF	TGTGCCAGCAGCAACGGGACAAATCAGCCCCAGCATTTT	-	-	TRBJ1-5	TRBV11-2
CASGTSFPDTQYF	TGTGCCAGCGGGACTAGCTTCCCAGATACGCAGTATTTT	TRBD2	-	TRBJ2-3	TRBV9
CASGLVQIGSFPSNQPQHF	TGTGCTAGTGGTTTGGTACAGATTGGGTCTTTCCCTAGCAATCAGCCCCAGCATTTT	-	-	TRBJ1-5	TRBV12-5
CASSTRADSYNEQFF	TGTGCCAGCAGTACGCGGGCGGACTCCTACAATGAGCAGTTCTTC	-	-	TRBJ2-1	TRBV27
CSGLRVSGWDEQYF	TGCAGTGGGCTACGTGTCTCGGGATGGGACGAGCAGTACTTC	-	-	TRBJ2-7	TRBV20-1
CASSQPGSSQSPLHF	TGTGCCAGCAGCCAACCCGGGTCCAGTCAATCACCCCTCCACTTT	-	once	TRBJ1-6	TRBV7-8
CASSLTTGTQYF	TGTGCCAGCAGCTTAACCACAGGTACGCAGTATTTT	-	once	TRBJ2-3	TRBV7-8
CASSPPREKSGNTIYF	TGTGCCAGCAGCCCCCCCAGGGAGAAATCTGGAAACACCATATATTTT	-	once	TRBJ1-3	TRBV7-2
CASLRDRSYTEDNQPQHF	TGTGCCAGCCTCCGGGACAGGAGTTATACGGAAGACAATCAGCCCCAGCATTTT	TRBD1	once	TRBJ1-5	TRBV6-7
CATSEGHRVTGELFF	TGTGCCACCAGTGAGGGCCACAGGGTTACCGGGGAGCTGTTTTTT	-	once	TRBJ2-2	TRBV24-1
CASSPGRGQYF	TGCGCCAGCAGCCCAGGACGGGGGCAGTACTTC	-	few	TRBJ2-7	TRBV4-1
CASSGRLAGGADEQFF	TGTGCCAGCAGCGGGAGACTAGCGGGAGGTGCGGATGAGCAGTTCTTC	TRBD2	-	TRBJ2-1	TRBV7-9
CASSDSYSGRAEQFF	TGTGCCAGCAGTGACTCGTATAGCGGCCGGGCCGAGCAGTTCTTC	-	-	TRBJ2-1	TRBV6-4
CASSLGGVHYEQYF	TGTGCCAGCAGCTTGGGAGGGGTGCACTACGAGCAGTACTTC	-	-	TRBJ2-7	TRBV5-4
CASSPTVGRGPRSSYNEQFF	TGTGCCAGCAGCCCTACGGTGGGCAGGGGGCCCCGGAGCTCCTACAATGAGCAGTTCTTC	TRBD1	once	TRBJ2-1	TRBV7-3
CSAEGQGPEAFF	TGCAGCGCCGAGGGACAGGGACCTGAAGCTTTCTTT	TRBD1	-	TRBJ1-1	TRBV29-1
CASSLTRQGGTEAFF	TGTGCCAGCAGCCTCACCCGACAGGGGGGCACTGAAGCTTTCTTT	TRBD1	-	TRBJ1-1	TRBV6-5
CASSFIAVNEQFF	TGTGCCAGCAGCTTTATAGCGGTCAATGAGCAGTTCTTC	-	-	TRBJ2-1	TRBV11-2
CASSASGGRTGELFF	TGTGCCAGCAGCGCCTCAGGGGGCAGGACCGGGGAGCTGTTTTTT	TRBD1	-	TRBJ2-2	TRBV9
CASSPLRLAGGNEQFF	TGTGCCAGCAGCCCCCTCCGACTAGCGGGAGGGAATGAGCAGTTCTTC	TRBD2	-	TRBJ2-1	TRBV12-3/TRBV12-4
CATSEVGSGRDGELFF	TGTGCCACCAGTGAAGTGGGGAGCGGACGGGACGGGGAGCTGTTTTTT	-	-	TRBJ2-2	TRBV24-1
CASSQGQLYNEQFF	TGCGCCAGCAGCCAAGGACAGCTATACAATGAGCAGTTCTTC	-	-	TRBJ2-1	TRBV4-1
CASSLGAGASIEQFF	TGTGCCAGCAGCTTAGGGGCGGGAGCCAGCATCGAGCAGTTCTTC	TRBD2	-	TRBJ2-1	TRBV7-8
CASSPETSGGALYGETQYF	TGTGCCAGCAGTCCGGAGACTAGCGGGGGGGCCTTGTATGGAGAGACCCAGTACTTC	TRBD2	-	TRBJ2-5	TRBV12-3/TRBV12-4
CASSQGGNSGEETQYF	TGTGCCAGCAGCCAAGGAGGAAATAGCGGCGAAGAGACCCAGTACTTC	-	-	TRBJ2-5	TRBV4-2
CASSQVGGVEQYF	TGCGCCAGCAGCCAAGTAGGAGGCGTCGAGCAGTACTTC	-	-	TRBJ2-7	TRBV4-3
CASRDRGAYEQYF	TGTGCCAGCAGGGACAGGGGGGCCTACGAGCAGTACTTC	TRBD1	-	TRBJ2-7	TRBV2
CASSLGGIGSSYEQYF	TGTGCCAGCAGCTTAGGTGGTATAGGCAGCTCCTACGAGCAGTACTTC	-	-	TRBJ2-7	TRBV7-8
CASSHLYPLLDTDTQYF	TGTGCCAGCAGCCACCTATACCCCTTACTAGACACAGATACGCAGTATTTT	-	-	TRBJ2-3	TRBV28
CASSLSGLAGGEQYF	TGTGCCAGCAGCCTATCTGGACTAGCGGGAGGCGAGCAGTACTTC	TRBD2	-	TRBJ2-7	TRBV28
CASSADRVSGANVLTF	TGTGCCAGCAGTGCAGACAGGGTCTCTGGGGCCAACGTCCTGACTTTC	TRBD1	-	TRBJ2-6	TRBV27
CASSDFGRGGIYNEQFF	TGTGCCAGCAGCGATTTTGGACGCGGGGGGATTTACAATGAGCAGTTCTTC	TRBD2	-	TRBJ2-1	TRBV7-9
CASSFGSGSLSDTQYF	TGTGCCAGCAGCTTTGGTAGCGGGAGTTTGTCAGATACGCAGTATTTT	TRBD2	-	TRBJ2-3	TRBV11-2
CASSFNPNEQFF	TGTGCCAGCAGCTTCAATCCCAATGAGCAGTTCTTC	-	-	TRBJ2-1	TRBV7-9
CASSLLPEETQYF	TGTGCCAGCAGCTTACTCCCCGAAGAGACCCAGTACTTC	-	-	TRBJ2-5	TRBV11-2
CASSVGNIRGNEQFF	TGTGCCAGCAGCGTAGGAAATATACGGGGCAATGAGCAGTTCTTC	-	-	TRBJ2-1	TRBV9
CASRDRGQNTGELFF	TGTGCCAGCAGGGACAGGGGGCAAAACACCGGGGAGCTGTTTTTT	TRBD1	-	TRBJ2-2	TRBV28
CASSFPEGGARYNEQFF	TGTGCCAGCAGCTTTCCCGAGGGGGGTGCCCGCTACAATGAGCAGTTCTTC	-	-	TRBJ2-1	TRBV5-4
CASSHRESQETQYF	TGTGCCAGCAGCCACAGGGAATCCCAAGAGACCCAGTACTTC	-	-	TRBJ2-5	TRBV28
CATSRAPPTNEKLFF	TGTGCCACCAGCAGAGCTCCCCCAACTAATGAAAAACTGTTTTTT	-	-	TRBJ1-4	TRBV15
CASKCKGNEQYF	TGCGCCAGCAAATGTAAGGGTAACGAGCAGTACTTC	-	-	TRBJ2-7	TRBV4-3
CSAREGRGEETQYF	TGCAGTGCTAGAGAGGGCAGGGGTGAAGAGACCCAGTACTTC	-	-	TRBJ2-5	TRBV20-1
CSASFPYGGANPGELFF	TGCAGTGCTTCGTTTCCTTACGGGGGGGCCAACCCCGGGGAGCTGTTTTTT	TRBD2	-	TRBJ2-2	TRBV20-1
CASTRGQGVGELFF	TGTGCCAGCACAAGGGGACAGGGGGTCGGGGAGCTGTTTTTT	TRBD1	once	TRBJ2-2	TRBV27